This T cell receptor beta chain was captured by sequencing in a study of OX40 agonist ivuxolimab in advanced cancers. About the investigation overall: Ivuxolimab, which targeted the costimulatory receptor OX40 (CD134), was an agonistic, fully human IgG2 monoclonal antibody. Intravenous ivuxolimab was administered to patients every 2 weeks at six dose levels: 0.01, 0.1, 0.3, 1.5, 3 and 10 mg/kg. Of the roughly 50 dose-escalation patients, hepatocellular carcinoma was present in roughly 19, melanoma in roughly 15, renal cell carcinoma in 9 and head and neck cancer in 9. In the dose-escalation cohort, approximately 82% of patients were male, and the mean age was roughly 56 years with a range of about 20 to 80. Patients were allowed to have had prior anti-PD-1, anti-PD-L1 or anti-CTLA-4 therapy, and approximately 40% of the dose-escalation patients had previously received checkpoint inhibitors. Partial responses were achieved by three dose-escalation patients, of whom one had hepatocellular carcinoma and two had cutaneous melanoma. Peripheral TCRbeta sequencing aimed to test whether ivuxolimab altered TCR sequence diversity and caused clonal T-cell expansion. The monotherapy dose-escalation portion (N of about 50 patients) of the phase I ivuxolimab trial is reported in the paper.

On this clone itself: Its antigen is currently not known. Qualities for individual bases were not recorded, and no much larger clone is one base off.

Findings and caveats that apply to the study as a whole: In partial responders in the 0.1-3.0 mg/kg groups, normalized peripheral clonal expansion was found to be among the lowest, especially among CD8+ T cells. Which antigens the clonally expanded peripheral T cells were specific for was not determined. At doses from 0.1 to 3.0 mg/kg, clonal expansion was seen in both CD4+ and CD8+ blood T cells between baseline and week 6. After ivuxolimab, more expanded clones were found on average in CD8+ T cells than in CD4+ T cells. Low levels of normalized T-cell clonal expansion were also seen in some patients who did not respond.

Genomic DNA was isolated from the sorted cells so that the TCRbeta CDR3 region could be sequenced. The immunoSEQ Assay was used to sequence the TCRbeta CDR3 regions. Drawn from immuneACCESS, this table holds only the in-frame rearrangements with V and J called that TCRdb kept. Clones are partly lost; checked studies trace under half to an unresolved V gene and leave the rest unexplained. A total of fewer than 55,000 clones appear in this sample, approximately 87% of them only once. Together, the top ten hold under 2% of the sample. Based on the germline V gene (reference sequence), the CDR1 and CDR2 sequences are MNHNY and SVGAGI. V is pared back by 0 bases and J by 9 bases, with 12 bases lying between the germline termini. The CDR3 starts with the cysteine, ends with the phenylalanine, and has 15 residues. This entry keeps only the CDR3 DNA: 45 bases, framed from base 1. The trial excluded patients who had a history of autoimmune disease or were on systemic immunosuppression. In every dose cohort, peripheral blood was drawn for TCR sequencing at baseline, cycle 4 day 1, and cycle 7 day 1. Samples were obtained from an open-label, multicenter, first-in-human phase I dose-escalation trial of ivuxolimab. Adults with locally advanced or metastatic melanoma, renal cell, hepatocellular, or head and neck squamous cell carcinoma were enrolled in the trial. Before TCR sequencing, CD4+ and CD8+ T cells were separately sorted from peripheral blood.

The V and J segments used are TRBV6-6 and TRBJ1-6, with the D gene call left open. This specimen consisted of CD4+ or CD8+ T cells sorted from blood, obtained in a trial of the OX40 agonist ivuxolimab. The TCR was taken from an adult with an advanced solid tumor such as melanoma, head and neck, liver or kidney cancer. DNA sequence: TGTGCCAGCAGTTACTCCGGGCAGTTTTCTTCACCCCTCCACTTT. Its translation is CASSYSGQFSSPLHF.